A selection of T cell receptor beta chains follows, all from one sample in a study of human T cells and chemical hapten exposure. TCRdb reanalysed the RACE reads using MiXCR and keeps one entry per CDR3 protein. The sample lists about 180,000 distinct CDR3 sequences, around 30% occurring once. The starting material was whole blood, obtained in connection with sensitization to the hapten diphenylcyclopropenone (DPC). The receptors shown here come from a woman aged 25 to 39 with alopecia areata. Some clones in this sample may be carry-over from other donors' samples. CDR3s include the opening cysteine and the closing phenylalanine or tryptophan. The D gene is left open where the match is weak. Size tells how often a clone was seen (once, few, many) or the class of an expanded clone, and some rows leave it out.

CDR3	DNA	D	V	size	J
CASRASGGSGDGYTF	TGTGCCAGCAGAGCCTCAGGAGGTTCCGGGGATGGCTACACCTTC	.	TRBV6-5	few	TRBJ1-2
CASLGLGQDNSPLHF	TGTGCCTCTCTCGGGTTGGGACAAGATAATTCACCCCTCCACTTT	.	TRBV28	.	TRBJ1-6
CASSLGGASGSTDTQYF	TGTGCCAGCAGCTTAGGCGGGGCTAGCGGAAGCACAGATACGCAGTATTTT	TRBD2	TRBV7-2	.	TRBJ2-3
CASTHPGGDTQYF	TGTGCCAGCACCCACCCGGGGGGGGATACGCAGTATTTT	TRBD2	TRBV6-5	.	TRBJ2-3
CASSRSGSGTGELFF	TGTGCCAGCAGTCGTAGCGGGAGTGGCACCGGGGAGCTGTTTTTT	TRBD2	TRBV28	.	TRBJ2-2
CASSQDQTRDTQYF	TGCGCCAGCAGCCAAGACCAGACACGGGATACGCAGTATTTT	.	TRBV4-1	.	TRBJ2-3
CASSQTPSVSSYEQYF	TGTGCCAGCAGCCAAACACCTAGCGTCAGCTCCTACGAGCAGTACTTC	.	TRBV4-2	.	TRBJ2-7
CASRGTVNTEAFF	TGTGCCAGCAGGGGGACAGTGAACACTGAAGCTTTCTTT	TRBD1	TRBV2	few	TRBJ1-1
CASSLRGGGSNQPQHF	TGTGCCAGCAGCTTGAGGGGGGGTGGAAGCAATCAGCCCCAGCATTTT	.	TRBV7-2	few	TRBJ1-5
CASSPRQEGASSYEQYF	TGTGCCAGCAGTCCCCGCCAGGAGGGGGCTAGCTCCTACGAGCAGTACTTC	.	TRBV27	few	TRBJ2-7
CSVGQRGARADTQYF	TGCAGCGTTGGGCAGCGGGGGGCGCGTGCAGATACGCAGTATTTT	TRBD2	TRBV29-1	.	TRBJ2-3
CASSRLQGASGTGELFF	TGTGCCAGCAGTCGGCTACAGGGGGCGTCAGGTACCGGGGAGCTGTTTTTT	TRBD1	TRBV12-3/TRBV12-4	.	TRBJ2-2
CASSFGTGGTQYF	TGTGCCAGCAGTTTCGGGACAGGAGGGACCCAGTACTTC	TRBD1	TRBV28	.	TRBJ2-5
CASSFQGTDTQYF	TGTGCCAGCAGCTTCCAGGGAACAGATACGCAGTATTTT	.	TRBV7-2	.	TRBJ2-3
CASSLGLGQGNEKLFF	TGTGCCAGCAGCTTAGGTCTTGGACAGGGAAATGAAAAACTGTTTTTT	TRBD1	TRBV7-2	few	TRBJ1-4
CSVRPGGTDTQYF	TGCAGTGTCAGGCCAGGGGGCACAGATACGCAGTATTTT	.	TRBV20-1	.	TRBJ2-3
CATSEPGGLDTQYF	TGTGCCACCAGTGAACCGGGGGGACTAGATACGCAGTATTTT	TRBD2	TRBV24-1	once	TRBJ2-3
CATSGGGLSPLHF	TGTGCCACCAGCGGGGGAGGGTTATCACCCCTCCACTTT	.	TRBV6-2/TRBV6-3	once	TRBJ1-6
CSASDSGTKYNEQFF	TGCAGTGCTAGTGACTCCGGGACTAAATACAATGAGCAGTTCTTC	TRBD2	TRBV20-1	.	TRBJ2-1
CASSTTGGKETQYF	TGTGCCAGTAGTACGACAGGGGGCAAAGAGACCCAGTACTTC	TRBD1	TRBV19	.	TRBJ2-5
CASSQGPAGEQYF	TGCGCCAGCAGCCAGGGACCCGCAGGCGAGCAGTACTTC	.	TRBV5-1	few	TRBJ2-7
CASNRAANYGYTF	TGTGCCAGCAATAGGGCAGCAAACTATGGCTACACCTTC	.	TRBV9	.	TRBJ1-2
CASSSTGISGNTIYF	TGCGCCAGCAGCTCGACAGGCATCTCTGGAAACACCATATATTTT	.	TRBV5-1	.	TRBJ1-3
CASSLRTESSEAFF	TGTGCCAGCAGCCTCAGGACAGAGAGCTCTGAAGCTTTCTTT	.	TRBV7-2	.	TRBJ1-1
CASSTGELDGELFF	TGCGCCAGCAGCACAGGGGAGTTGGACGGGGAGCTGTTTTTT	TRBD1	TRBV5-1	once	TRBJ2-2
CASSLLFQGGLAEAFF	TGTGCCAGCAGTTTACTTTTCCAGGGGGGCCTCGCTGAAGCTTTCTTT	TRBD1	TRBV27	.	TRBJ1-1
CASSQEPRGNSPLHF	TGCGCCAGCAGCCAAGAGCCCAGGGGGAATTCACCCCTCCACTTT	TRBD1	TRBV4-3	.	TRBJ1-6
CSAATGAGLEAFF	TGCAGTGCCGCCACGGGCGCAGGTTTAGAAGCTTTCTTT	.	TRBV20-1	many	TRBJ1-1
CASSAGTRGNEQFF	TGTGCCAGCAGTGCAGGGACGCGGGGCAATGAGCAGTTCTTC	.	TRBV9	.	TRBJ2-1
CATKGQGSIQPQHF	TGTGCCACCAAGGGACAGGGTTCAATTCAGCCCCAGCATTTT	TRBD1	TRBV24-1	.	TRBJ1-5
CAWSVGQGYEQYF	TGTGCCTGGAGTGTAGGTCAGGGGTACGAGCAGTACTTC	.	TRBV30	few	TRBJ2-7
CASSPRYTGELFF	TGTGCCAGCAGCCCTAGATACACCGGGGAGCTGTTTTTT	.	TRBV7-2	few	TRBJ2-2
CASSSQGNSQETQYF	TGCGCCAGCAGCTCACAGGGGAATTCCCAAGAGACCCAGTACTTC	TRBD1	TRBV5-1	.	TRBJ2-5
CASSYVVGLQGQEEAFF	TGTGCCAGCAGTTACGTTGTGGGCCTACAGGGGCAGGAGGAAGCTTTCTTT	TRBD1	TRBV6-6	few	TRBJ1-1
CSARGQAGVFPYNEQFF	TGCAGTGCCAGAGGCCAAGCGGGGGTATTCCCCTACAATGAGCAGTTCTTC	TRBD2	TRBV20-1	.	TRBJ2-1
CASSATSGGPYEQYF	TGTGCCAGCAGTGCCACTAGCGGGGGACCCTACGAGCAGTACTTC	TRBD2	TRBV12-3/TRBV12-4	once	TRBJ2-7
CASSVGSLGANVLTF	TGTGCCAGCAGCGTAGGAAGCTTGGGGGCCAACGTCCTGACTTTC	.	TRBV9	many	TRBJ2-6
CASSERTGQSEVKQFF	TGTGCCAGCAGTGAGCGGACAGGGCAGTCGGAAGTCAAGCAGTTCTTC	TRBD1	TRBV6-2/TRBV6-3	once	TRBJ2-1
CASSQLAGVAEQFF	TGTGCCAGCAGCCAACTAGCGGGAGTCGCTGAGCAGTTCTTC	TRBD2	TRBV6-2/TRBV6-3	few	TRBJ2-1
CASRSGGSAATDTQYF	TGCGCCAGCAGATCGGGCGGGAGTGCGGCCACAGATACGCAGTATTTT	TRBD2	TRBV5-1	.	TRBJ2-3
CSVEGGPGRETQYF	TGCAGCGTTGAGGGGGGCCCAGGGAGGGAGACCCAGTACTTC	.	TRBV29-1	.	TRBJ2-5
CSVDWSGAETQYF	TGCAGCGTTGATTGGTCAGGGGCAGAGACCCAGTACTTC	.	TRBV29-1	.	TRBJ2-5
CASSQPGPEETQYF	TGCGCCAGCAGCCAGCCGGGACCCGAGGAGACCCAGTACTTC	.	TRBV5-1	.	TRBJ2-5
CASSRSFDTQYF	TGTGCCAGCAGTCGTAGTTTTGATACGCAGTATTTT	.	TRBV9	.	TRBJ2-3
CASSTDSYNEQFF	TGCGCCAGCAGCACCGACTCCTACAATGAGCAGTTCTTC	.	TRBV5-1	.	TRBJ2-1
CASSILPDGKETQYF	TGTGCCAGCAGTATCCTTCCTGACGGGAAAGAGACCCAGTACTTC	.	TRBV28	few	TRBJ2-5
CASSYRGQGDEQFF	TGTGCCAGCAGTTACAGGGGGCAAGGGGATGAGCAGTTCTTC	TRBD1	TRBV6-2/TRBV6-3	.	TRBJ2-1
CASSPRDSLVQETQYF	TGCGCCAGCAGCCCCCGGGACAGCTTGGTACAAGAGACCCAGTACTTC	TRBD1	TRBV5-1	.	TRBJ2-5
CGVEDLGGATEAFF	TGCGGCGTTGAAGATCTGGGGGGTGCCACTGAAGCTTTCTTT	.	TRBV29-1	.	TRBJ1-1
CASSSGLANIQYF	TGCGCCAGCAGCTCCGGACTAGCGAACATTCAGTACTTC	TRBD2	TRBV5-1	few	TRBJ2-4
CASSGQRTQYF	TGCGCCAGCAGTGGTCAAAGGACCCAGTACTTC	.	TRBV10-2	.	TRBJ2-5
CASSTGDNEQFF	TGCGCCAGCAGTACAGGAGACAATGAGCAGTTCTTC	.	TRBV5-1	.	TRBJ2-1
CASSRQLTDTQYF	TGTGCCAGCAGCCGTCAGTTGACAGATACGCAGTATTTT	.	TRBV6-2/TRBV6-3	.	TRBJ2-3
CATGRDGADTQYF	TGTGCCACCGGCCGGGACGGCGCAGATACGCAGTATTTT	.	TRBV24-1	.	TRBJ2-3
CSARDPAADTQYF	TGCAGTGCTAGAGATCCGGCGGCAGATACGCAGTATTTT	.	TRBV20-1	.	TRBJ2-3
CSVQGANYGYTF	TGCAGCGTCCAGGGAGCTAACTATGGCTACACCTTC	.	TRBV29-1	few	TRBJ1-2
CASSSGLAGSSYEQYF	TGCGCCAGCAGCTCAGGACTAGCGGGGAGCTCCTACGAGCAGTACTTC	TRBD2	TRBV5-1	few	TRBJ2-7
CATSREEDQPQHF	TGTGCCACCAGCAGAGAAGAGGACCAGCCCCAGCATTTT	.	TRBV15	few	TRBJ1-5
CSVGALQETQYF	TGCAGCGTTGGGGCACTTCAAGAGACCCAGTACTTC	.	TRBV29-1	.	TRBJ2-5